This entry features one TCR beta chain sequence. A single record per CDR3 protein comes from TCRdb applying MiXCR to the 5' RACE reads. This sample carries roughly 200,000 distinct CDR3 sequences, approximately 8.3% of them seen once, and the ten largest clones take 1.9%. CDR1 is MNHEY, CDR2 SMNVEV, per germline (reference sequence). V was trimmed by 0 bases and J by 3 bases, leaving 9 bases between them. The CDR3 totals 15 residues. The sample is drawn from a study of identical twins. These data were likewise used in another study, on yellow fever vaccine responses in identical twins.

Source material: memory (CD45RO+) T cells sorted from blood. This receptor was taken from a woman in her late teens or twenties in good health. The chain combines TRBV27 with TRBJ1-5; TRBD1 might be the D (5 bases). The CDR3 reads CASSLSSGVNQPQHF. The CDR3 DNA sequence: TGTGCCAGCAGTTTATCCTCGGGGGTCAATCAGCCCCAGCATTTT.